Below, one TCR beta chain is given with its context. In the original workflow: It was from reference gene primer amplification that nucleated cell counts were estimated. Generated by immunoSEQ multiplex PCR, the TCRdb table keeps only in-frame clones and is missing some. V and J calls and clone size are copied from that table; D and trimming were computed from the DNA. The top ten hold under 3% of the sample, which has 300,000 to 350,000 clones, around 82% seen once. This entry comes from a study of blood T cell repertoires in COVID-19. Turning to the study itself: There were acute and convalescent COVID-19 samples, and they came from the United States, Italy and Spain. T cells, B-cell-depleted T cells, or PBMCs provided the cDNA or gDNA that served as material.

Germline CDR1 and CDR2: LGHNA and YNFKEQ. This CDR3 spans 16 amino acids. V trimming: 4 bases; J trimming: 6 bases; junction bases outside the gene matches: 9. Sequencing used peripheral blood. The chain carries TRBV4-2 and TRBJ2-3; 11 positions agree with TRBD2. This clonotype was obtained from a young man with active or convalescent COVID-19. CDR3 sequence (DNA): TGTGCCAGCAGCCCAAGCATAGCGGGGGGGGAGGATACGCAGTATTTT. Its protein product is CASSPSIAGGEDTQYF.